A single sample gave rise to the 2 T cell receptor beta chains below, sequenced in a study of brain T cells in children with intractable seizures. TCRdb's copy holds only in-frame clones and misses some; the assay was immunoSEQ multiplex PCR. Of about 340,000 clones listed, over 90% are singletons. Time point in this sample: blood from clinic visit 5 months post-surgery; TSC patient then seizure free. The sample in question was peripheral blood, obtained about 5 months after surgery. These receptors were collected from a boy under two years old with tuberous sclerosis and intractable seizures.

The sample holds one count of this clone. The V call is TRBV18, the J call TRBJ2-6, with 9 bases identical to TRBD1. Germline lookup yields CDR1 KGHSH and CDR2 LQKENI. The CDR3 sequence is 20 residues long. J gave up 3 bases and V 3 bases, and 15 bases lay outside the gene matches. The CDR3 DNA reads as TGTGCCAGCTCACCCGTCCCGCTATTAACAGGGGGCGGTGGGGCCAACGTCCTGACTTTC. This translates into CASSPVPLLTGGGGANVLTF.

The chain joins TRBV2 to TRBJ2-3; TRBD2 matches at 13 bases. Germline assignment: CDR1 SNHLY and CDR2 FYNNEI. CDR3 length equals 14 residues. After removal of 8 bases from V and 2 bases from J, the junction contained 1 base not matched to a gene. CDR3 amino acids: CASGLAGVTDTQYF. CDR3 DNA sequence: TGTGCCAGCGGACTAGCGGGGGTCACAGATACGCAGTATTTT.